The subject of this entry is one TCR beta chain. Its antigen remains unidentified. The entry originates in a study of cytomegalovirus exposure and HLA in healthy donors. Study results and limitations: Later work associated 17,000 or so TCR beta sequences with HLA alleles at 0.05 false discovery rate.

The PCR employed 60 Vbeta primers together with 13 Jbeta primers. The method was immunoSEQ multiplex PCR; TCRdb's version includes in-frame clones alone and lacks a portion of them. The sample includes about 100,000 clones, 65% to 80% seen only once; the top ten take 10%. Per the germline V gene, CDR1 is MNHEY and CDR2 is SVGAGI. V shed 2 bases, J shed 6 bases, and the junction held 0 bases outside the gene matches. There are 13 residues in the CDR3. The TCR comes from a man over 45 in good health and CMV-seronegative. The sequenced sample consisted of PBMCs. The chain employs TRBV6-5 and TRBJ2-7; TRBD1 matches at 11 bases. In DNA, the CDR3 is TGTGCCAGCAGTTACGGGACAGGGGGCGAGCAGTACTTC. Amino acid sequence: CASSYGTGGEQYF.